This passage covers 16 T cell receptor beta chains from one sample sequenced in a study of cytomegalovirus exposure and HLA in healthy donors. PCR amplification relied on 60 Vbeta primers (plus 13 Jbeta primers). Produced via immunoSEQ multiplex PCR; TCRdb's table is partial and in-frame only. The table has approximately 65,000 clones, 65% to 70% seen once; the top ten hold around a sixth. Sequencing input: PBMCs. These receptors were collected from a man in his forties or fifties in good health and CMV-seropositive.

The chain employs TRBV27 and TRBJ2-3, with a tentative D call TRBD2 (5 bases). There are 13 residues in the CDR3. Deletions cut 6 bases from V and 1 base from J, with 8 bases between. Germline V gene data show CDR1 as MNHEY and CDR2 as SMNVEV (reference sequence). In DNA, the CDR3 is TGTGCCAGCAGCGGACTCGGCACAGATACGCAGTATTTT. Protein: CASSGLGTDTQYF.

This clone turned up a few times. In DNA form, the CDR3 reads TGTGCCAGCTTTGGGGTCCAGGGCTGGACTGAAGCTTTCTTT. It specifies CASFGVQGWTEAFF. The rearrangement uses TRBV6-1 and TRBJ1-1; tentative D call: TRBD1 (5 bases). Between the trimmed V and J ends, which lost 8 bases and 5 bases, there was a span of 18 bases. Germline V gene lookup returns CDR1 MNHNS and CDR2 SASEGT. CDR3 length: 14 amino acids.

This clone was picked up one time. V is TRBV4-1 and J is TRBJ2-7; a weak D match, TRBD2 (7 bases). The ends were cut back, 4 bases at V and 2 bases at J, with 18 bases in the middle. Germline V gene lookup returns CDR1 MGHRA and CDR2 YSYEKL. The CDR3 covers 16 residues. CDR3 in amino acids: CASSLRMGGPTYEQYF. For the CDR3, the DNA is TGCGCCAGCAGCCTAAGGATGGGGGGGCCAACCTACGAGCAGTACTTC.

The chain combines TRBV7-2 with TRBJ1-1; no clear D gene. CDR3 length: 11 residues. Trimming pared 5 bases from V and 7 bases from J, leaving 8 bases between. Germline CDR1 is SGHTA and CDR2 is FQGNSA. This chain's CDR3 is CASSPLLEAFF. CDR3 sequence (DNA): TGTGCCAGCAGCCCCCTTCTTGAAGCTTTCTTT.

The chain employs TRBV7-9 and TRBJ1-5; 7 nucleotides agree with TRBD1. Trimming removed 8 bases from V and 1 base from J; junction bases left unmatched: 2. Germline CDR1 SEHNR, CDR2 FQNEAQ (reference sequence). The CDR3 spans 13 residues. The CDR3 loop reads CASQGGSNQPQHF. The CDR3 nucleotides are TGTGCCAGCCAGGGGGGAAGCAATCAGCCCCAGCATTTT.

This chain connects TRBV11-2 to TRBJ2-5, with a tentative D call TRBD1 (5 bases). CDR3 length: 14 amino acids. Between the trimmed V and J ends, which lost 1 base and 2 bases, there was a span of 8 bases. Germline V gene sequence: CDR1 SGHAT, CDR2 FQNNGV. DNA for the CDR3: TGTGCCAGCAGCTTAGGGACACTACAAGAGACCCAGTACTTC. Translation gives CASSLGTLQETQYF.

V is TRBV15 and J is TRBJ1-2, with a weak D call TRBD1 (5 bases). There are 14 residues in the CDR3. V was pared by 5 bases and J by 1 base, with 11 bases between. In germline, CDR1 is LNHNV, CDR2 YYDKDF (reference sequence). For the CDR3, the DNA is TGTGCCACCAGCCCGGCCGACAGTAACTATGGCTACACCTTC. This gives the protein CATSPADSNYGYTF. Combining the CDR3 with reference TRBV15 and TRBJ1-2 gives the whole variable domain DAMVIQNPRYQVTQFGKPVTLSCSQTLNHNVMYWYQQKSSQAPKLLFHYYDKDFNNEADTPDNFQSRRPNTSFCFLDIRSPGLGDTAMYLCATSPADSNYGYTFGSGTRLTVV.

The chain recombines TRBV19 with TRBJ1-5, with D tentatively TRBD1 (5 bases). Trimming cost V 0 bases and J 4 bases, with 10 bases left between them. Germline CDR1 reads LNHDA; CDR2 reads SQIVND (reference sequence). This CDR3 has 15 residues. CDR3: CASSIDRQGNQPQHF. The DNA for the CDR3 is TGTGCCAGTAGTATAGATCGGCAGGGAAATCAGCCCCAGCATTTT.

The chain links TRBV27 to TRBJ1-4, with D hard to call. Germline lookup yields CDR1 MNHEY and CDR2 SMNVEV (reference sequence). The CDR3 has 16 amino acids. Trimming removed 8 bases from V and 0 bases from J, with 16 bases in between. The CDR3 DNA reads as TGTGCCAGCGTTCGTTCGCTCGGAGCAACTAATGAAAAACTGTTTTTT. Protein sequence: CASVRSLGATNEKLFF.

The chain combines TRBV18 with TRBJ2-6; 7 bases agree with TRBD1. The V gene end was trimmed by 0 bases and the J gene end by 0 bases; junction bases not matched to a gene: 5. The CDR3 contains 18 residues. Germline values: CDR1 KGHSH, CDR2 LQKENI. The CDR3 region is CASSPPDRFLSGANVLTF. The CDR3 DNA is TGTGCCAGCTCACCACCGGACAGGTTCCTCTCTGGGGCCAACGTCCTGACTTTC.

The CDR3 protein is CASGNLAGVVDTQYF. CDR3 bases: TGTGCCAGCGGGAATCTAGCGGGAGTGGTAGATACGCAGTATTTT. The gene calls are TRBV2 and TRBJ2-3; TRBD2 aligns across 10 bases. This CDR3 is built from 15 residues. Germline CDR1 and CDR2: SNHLY and FYNNEI. Trimming took 8 bases from V and 5 from J; bases not matched to a gene: 10.

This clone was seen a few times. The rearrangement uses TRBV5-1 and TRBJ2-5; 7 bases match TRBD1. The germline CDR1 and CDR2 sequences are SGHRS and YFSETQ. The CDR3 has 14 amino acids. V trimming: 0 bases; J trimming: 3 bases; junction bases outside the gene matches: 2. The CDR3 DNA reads TGCGCCAGCAGCTTGGAAGGGACAGAAGAGACCCAGTACTTC. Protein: CASSLEGTEETQYF.

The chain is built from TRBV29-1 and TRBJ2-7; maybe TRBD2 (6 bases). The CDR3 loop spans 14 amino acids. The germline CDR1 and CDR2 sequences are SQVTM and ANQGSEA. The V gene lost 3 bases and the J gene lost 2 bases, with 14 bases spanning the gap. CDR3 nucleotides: TGCAGCGTTGACGGGGAGGAAGAGGCCTACGAGCAGTACTTC. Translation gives CSVDGEEEAYEQYF.

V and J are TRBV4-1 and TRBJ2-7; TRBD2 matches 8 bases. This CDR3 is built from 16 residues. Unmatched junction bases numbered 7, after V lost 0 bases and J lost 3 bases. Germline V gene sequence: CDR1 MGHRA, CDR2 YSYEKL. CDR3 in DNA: TGCGCCAGCAGCCAAGACGCGGGGGGCGTAATCTACGAGCAGTACTTC. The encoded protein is CASSQDAGGVIYEQYF.

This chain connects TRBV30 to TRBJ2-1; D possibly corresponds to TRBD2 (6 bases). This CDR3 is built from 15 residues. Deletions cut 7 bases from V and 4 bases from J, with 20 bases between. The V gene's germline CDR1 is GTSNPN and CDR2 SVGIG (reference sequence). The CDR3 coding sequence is TGTGCCTTGAACCGGGACTCGCTCCTTTACAATGAGCAGTTCTTC. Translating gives CALNRDSLLYNEQFF.

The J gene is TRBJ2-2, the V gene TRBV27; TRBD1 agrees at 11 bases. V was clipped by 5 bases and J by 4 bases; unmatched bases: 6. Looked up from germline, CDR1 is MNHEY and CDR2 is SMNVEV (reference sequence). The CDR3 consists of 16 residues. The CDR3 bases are TGTGCCAGCAGTCCAGGACAGGGGGCGGTCACCGGGGAGCTGTTTTTT. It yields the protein CASSPGQGAVTGELFF.